This is a list of T cell receptor beta chains from one sample in a study of technical replicates of blood from a few donors. TCRdb keeps only in-frame clones here, not all; method: immunoSEQ multiplex PCR. The profile shows some 70,000 clones, 92% of them singletons. The source material was T cells isolated from PBMCs. Source of these receptors: a human donor in good health. Both conserved end residues are part of each CDR3. The D gene is left open where the match is weak. The listing skips clone size in some rows; elsewhere it reads once, few, many or a size class.

16	TRBV7-9	-	TRBJ2-1	TRBD2	TGTGCCAGCAGCTTCGGACTAGCGGACTCCTACAATGAGCAGTTCTTC	CASSFGLADSYNEQFF
13	TRBV29-1	-	TRBJ2-7	-	TGCAGCGTTGAGAGGATAAGCCGGTACGAGCAGTACTTC	CSVERISRYEQYF
14	TRBV5-1	few	TRBJ1-1	-	TGCGCCAGCAGCGTACAGGACCTAAACACTGAAGCTTTCTTT	CASSVQDLNTEAFF
16	TRBV11-1	-	TRBJ2-7	TRBD2	TGTGCCAGCAGCTCCGGCGGGAGCTCATTTTTTTACGAGCAGTACTTC	CASSSGGSSFFYEQYF
16	TRBV7-2	-	TRBJ2-1	TRBD2	TGTGCCAGCAGCACCAGCGGGAGGATGTCCTACAATGAGCAGTTCTTC	CASSTSGRMSYNEQFF
15	TRBV5-8	few	TRBJ2-2	-	TGTGCCAGCAGCTTGGGTGTAATGAACACCGGGGAGCTGTTTTTT	CASSLGVMNTGELFF
19	TRBV4-2	-	TRBJ2-2	-	TGTGCCAGCAGCCAAGAAGGATTCGACTCGGATGCGAACACCGGGGAGCTGTTTTTT	CASSQEGFDSDANTGELFF
16	TRBV6-1	-	TRBJ2-3	TRBD1	TGTGCCAGCAGTGTGATACAGGGGGGTGGCACAGATACGCAGTATTTT	CASSVIQGGGTDTQYF
15	TRBV2	-	TRBJ1-5	TRBD1	TGTGCCAGCAGTCTGGGGGACAGAAGCAATCAGCCCCAGCATTTT	CASSLGDRSNQPQHF
18	TRBV11-3	-	TRBJ2-3	TRBD2	TGTGCCAGCAGCTTAGATGGCCTAGCGGGAGCGGGTGAAGATACGCAGTATTTT	CASSLDGLAGAGEDTQYF
15	TRBV7-3	once	TRBJ2-1	-	TGTGCCAGCAGCTTTCAGCGGGTGGCGGACGATGAGCAGTTCTTC	CASSFQRVADDEQFF
15	TRBV5-1	-	TRBJ2-3	TRBD2	TGCGCCAGCAGCTTTGCGGGAGGGCCCGCAGATACGCAGTATTTT	CASSFAGGPADTQYF
16	TRBV7-3	-	TRBJ2-2	TRBD1	TGTGCCAGCAGCTCCCTCCGGGACAGGGGGACCGGGGAGCTGTTTTTT	CASSSLRDRGTGELFF
15	TRBV7-2	once	TRBJ1-2	TRBD1	TGTGCCAGCAGCCCCAGGACAGGGACCTACTATGGCTACACCTTC	CASSPRTGTYYGYTF
13	TRBV19	few	TRBJ1-1	-	TGTGCCAGTAGTACGTCAGTCGACACTGAAGCTTTCTTT	CASSTSVDTEAFF
14	TRBV7-9	-	TRBJ2-1	TRBD1	TGTGCCAGCAGCGCGGGACAGGCAATCCAGGAAAAGTTCTTC	CASSAGQAIQEKFF
15	TRBV10-2	-	TRBJ1-1	TRBD1	TGCGCCAGCAGTGGGGTTACAGGGGGGAACACTGAAGCTTTCTTT	CASSGVTGGNTEAFF
13	TRBV2	-	TRBJ2-7	-	TGTGCCAGCAAGACGGGAGAAGTCAACGAGCAGTACTTC	CASKTGEVNEQYF
15	TRBV28	once	TRBJ2-5	-	TGTGCCAGCAGCAACTCCCCGGTGGCGAGGGAGACCCAGTACTTC	CASSNSPVARETQYF
14	TRBV28	-	TRBJ2-2	TRBD1	TGTGCCAGCAGCGGACAGGGGGGGACCGGGGAGCTGTTTTTT	CASSGQGGTGELFF